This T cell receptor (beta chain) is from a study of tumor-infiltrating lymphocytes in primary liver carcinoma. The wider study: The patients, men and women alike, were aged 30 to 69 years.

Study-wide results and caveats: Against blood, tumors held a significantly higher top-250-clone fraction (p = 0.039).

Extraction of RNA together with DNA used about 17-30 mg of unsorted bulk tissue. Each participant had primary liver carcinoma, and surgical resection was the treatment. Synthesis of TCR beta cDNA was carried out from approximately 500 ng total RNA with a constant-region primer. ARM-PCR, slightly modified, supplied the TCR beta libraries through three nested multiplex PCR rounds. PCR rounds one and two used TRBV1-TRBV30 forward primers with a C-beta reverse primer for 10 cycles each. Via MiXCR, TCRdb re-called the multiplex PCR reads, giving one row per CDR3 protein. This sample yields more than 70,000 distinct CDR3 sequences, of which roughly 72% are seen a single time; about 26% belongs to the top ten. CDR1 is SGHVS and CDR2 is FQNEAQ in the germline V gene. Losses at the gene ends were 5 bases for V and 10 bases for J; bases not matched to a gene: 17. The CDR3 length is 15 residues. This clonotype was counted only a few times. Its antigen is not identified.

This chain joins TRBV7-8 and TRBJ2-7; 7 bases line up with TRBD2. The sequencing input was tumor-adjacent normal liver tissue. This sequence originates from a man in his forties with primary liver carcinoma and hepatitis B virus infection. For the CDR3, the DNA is TGTGCCAGCAGCGTAATCGTGGGGAGCCGGGGGGATCAGTACTTC. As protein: CASSVIVGSRGDQYF.